This is a list of T cell receptor beta chains from one sample in a study of T-cell reconstitution after alpha-beta-depleted transplantation in children. One entry per CDR3 protein results from TCRdb running MiXCR on the PCR reads. Here the sample spans about 580,000 distinct CDR3 sequences, 20% to 25% being singletons. Specimen: PBMCs, mostly from graft donor cells, collected 360 days after TCRalphabeta/CD19-depleted stem cell transplant. Receptors were obtained from a boy less than two years old who had a stem cell transplant for acute myeloid leukemia, so the T cells may come from the graft donor. Both conserved end residues are part of each CDR3. The D gene is left open where the match is weak. Size values are once, few and many counts, or a class for expanded clones, and some rows have none.

TRBV29-1,.,TRBJ1-2,TRBD1,TGCAGCGTAGCTAAGTTCCGGGACAGTATAAACTATGGCTACACCTTC,CSVAKFRDSINYGYTF
TRBV15,few,TRBJ2-3,TRBD2,TGTGCCACCAGCAGGGGAAGTAGCGGGGGTGGCACAGATACGCAGTATTTT,CATSRGSSGGGTDTQYF
TRBV25-1,.,TRBJ2-3,TRBD1,TGTGCCAGCAGTCCGGGACAGGGGGTCATAGATACGCAGTATTTT,CASSPGQGVIDTQYF
TRBV9,.,TRBJ1-2,.,TGTGCCAGCAGCCCCATCCTTGGTCCAGGGCCTCGTTTGGGCTACACCTTC,CASSPILGPGPRLGYTF
TRBV20-1,many,TRBJ2-7,TRBD1,TGCAGTGCTCCCTGGACAGGGGGGACCTACGAGCAGTACTTC,CSAPWTGGTYEQYF
TRBV9,.,TRBJ2-1,TRBD2,TGTGCCAGCAGCGTACCCCTTAGCGGGGGGAGCTCCTACAATGAGCAGTTCTTC,CASSVPLSGGSSYNEQFF
TRBV9,few,TRBJ1-3,.,TGTGCCAGCAGCGCAGAGGGGGGATACGGAAACACCATATATTTT,CASSAEGGYGNTIYF
TRBV12-3/TRBV12-4,many,TRBJ2-3,.,TGTGCCAGCAGACGGGCGGACCGAAGCACAGATACGCAGTATTTT,CASRRADRSTDTQYF
TRBV20-1,few,TRBJ2-1,.,TGCAGTGCTAGAGTGGCGGGGAGAGCGAATGAGCAGTTCTTC,CSARVAGRANEQFF
TRBV6-1,many,TRBJ2-2,.,TGTGCCAGCATGGGCCGGAACACCGGGGAGCTGTTTTTT,CASMGRNTGELFF
TRBV20-1,.,TRBJ2-1,.,TGCAGTGCTAGGGAAGGAACCTACAATGAGCAGTTCTTC,CSAREGTYNEQFF
TRBV12-3/TRBV12-4,many,TRBJ1-3,.,TGTGCCAGCAGTTTCTTTGCAGGGGCGACTAGTAACTCTGGAAACACCATATATTTT,CASSFFAGATSNSGNTIYF
TRBV18,.,TRBJ2-3,TRBD1,TGTGCCAGCTCACCACCGCACAGGGGCCCAGATACGCAGTATTTT,CASSPPHRGPDTQYF